These T cell receptor beta chains were read from a single sample in a study of T cell repertoires in cytomegalovirus infection. TCRdb re-analysed the reads in MiXCR, keeping a single row per CDR3 protein. This sample has roughly 920,000 distinct CDR3 sequences; around 29% occur once, and the top ten carry over 13%. Their specific antigens are unknown. The sample consisted of cultured CD8+ T cells from PBMCs, taken from culture after CMV antigen stimulation. Source of these receptors: a human donor in good health (CMV status not recorded). Some clones in this sample may be carry-over from other donors' samples. Each CDR3 is given without its conserved first and last residue. The order of the fields is CDR3 length, V gene, J gene, CDR3 protein.

length: 12
V: TRBV6-6
J: TRBJ1-5
CDR3: ASWFQDVNQPQH

length: 12
V: TRBV27
J: TRBJ2-7
CDR3: ASSLYSRRYEQY

length: 13
V: TRBV12-3/TRBV12-4
J: TRBJ1-1
CDR3: ASSLRGRENTEAF

length: 11
V: TRBV5-5
J: TRBJ2-5
CDR3: ATRDGGQETQY

length: 16
V: TRBV4-1
J: TRBJ1-2
CDR3: ASSGQLGGRPANYGYT

length: 13
V: TRBV6-2/TRBV6-3
J: TRBJ1-5
CDR3: ASTSETDDNQPQH

length: 11
V: TRBV7-7
J: TRBJ2-1
CDR3: ASSFQGSNEQF

length: 13
V: TRBV29-1
J: TRBJ1-3
CDR3: SVEDRRQPGNTIY

length: 11
V: TRBV7-9
J: TRBJ2-3
CDR3: ASRLPQGYTQY

length: 13
V: TRBV9
J: TRBJ1-3
CDR3: ASSVFQGAGNTIY

length: 13
V: TRBV6-5
J: TRBJ2-5
CDR3: ASSYSSSGGETQY

length: 18
V: TRBV27
J: TRBJ2-1
CDR3: ASSPALPPLAGGPGNEQF

length: 15
V: TRBV19
J: TRBJ1-3
CDR3: ASSPPPPTSSGNTIY

length: 17
V: TRBV19
J: TRBJ1-4
CDR3: ASSIPWMSSEGINEKLF

length: 15
V: TRBV12-3/TRBV12-4
J: TRBJ1-2
CDR3: ASSFYGGEGRDYGYT

length: 14
V: TRBV4-3
J: TRBJ2-1
CDR3: ANSQSVLAGGNEQF

length: 12
V: TRBV7-2
J: TRBJ1-1
CDR3: ASSFPGLGTEAF

length: 15
V: TRBV3-1
J: TRBJ2-1
CDR3: ASTKGGGGGPYNEQF

length: 11
V: TRBV28
J: TRBJ2-5
CDR3: ASSFGWEETQY

length: 14
V: TRBV23-1
J: TRBJ2-2
CDR3: ASSQSGPFPWGELF

length: 12
V: TRBV19
J: TRBJ1-1
CDR3: ASSQQGGNTEAF

length: 11
V: TRBV7-9
J: TRBJ1-1
CDR3: ASSNLGRTEAF

length: 12
V: TRBV29-1
J: TRBJ2-1
CDR3: SVEEPNSYNEQF

length: 14
V: TRBV10-3
J: TRBJ2-7
CDR3: AISVFSGGETYEQY

length: 12
V: TRBV7-6
J: TRBJ2-4
CDR3: ASSSSAGKNIQY

length: 13
V: TRBV11-2
J: TRBJ1-1
CDR3: ASSPPGGRGTEAF

length: 10
V: TRBV2
J: TRBJ1-1
CDR3: ASSKKNTEAF

length: 16
V: TRBV20-1
J: TRBJ2-6
CDR3: SARGEREFISGANVLT

length: 13
V: TRBV6-6
J: TRBJ1-2
CDR3: ASSLDRGVGYGYT

length: 14
V: TRBV6-1
J: TRBJ1-1
CDR3: ASSPWAGRENTEAF

length: 14
V: TRBV9
J: TRBJ1-1
CDR3: ASSVPSRGGSAEAF

length: 10
V: TRBV29-1
J: TRBJ2-2
CDR3: SVDGEDGELF

length: 13
V: TRBV14
J: TRBJ2-5
CDR3: ASSQESISQETQY

length: 11
V: TRBV29-1
J: TRBJ2-1
CDR3: SVGLVNGNEQF

length: 14
V: TRBV10-3
J: TRBJ2-1
CDR3: AISEPRTGSMNEQF

length: 12
V: TRBV6-4
J: TRBJ2-3
CDR3: ASSESPDTDTQY

length: 13
V: TRBV5-8
J: TRBJ2-1
CDR3: ASSMMASGYNEQF

length: 13
V: TRBV7-6
J: TRBJ1-1
CDR3: ASSLEQPWGTEAF

length: 12
V: TRBV12-3/TRBV12-4
J: TRBJ2-1
CDR3: ASSFERGAPEQF

length: 11
V: TRBV19
J: TRBJ2-7
CDR3: ASSTTGRDEQY

length: 10
V: TRBV7-9
J: TRBJ1-2
CDR3: ASSLARNGYT

length: 12
V: TRBV7-3
J: TRBJ2-1
CDR3: ASSIRDRDNEQF

length: 13
V: TRBV15
J: TRBJ2-7
CDR3: ATSREEGQTYEQY

length: 11
V: TRBV7-9
J: TRBJ1-2
CDR3: ASSSPGNYGYT